One and the same sample provided the 8 T cell receptor beta chains below, sequenced in a study of T-cell reconstitution after alpha-beta-depleted transplantation in children. Unique molecular identifiers were incorporated when the TCRbeta library was constructed. Via MiXCR, TCRdb re-called the PCR reads, giving one row per CDR3 protein. The data show a few hundred thousand distinct CDR3 sequences, around 13% seen once. The source material was PBMCs from the stem cell graft donor, sampled from the stem cell graft. All receptors come from a human donor who donated a stem cell graft to a child with combined immunodeficiency.

The table lists this clonotype with a few counts. This sequence joins TRBV29-1 and TRBJ1-4; tentatively, D is TRBD1 (5 bases). The CDR3 sequence is 13 residues long. V shed 4 bases and J shed 8 bases, with 14 bases lying between them. In germline, CDR1 is SQVTM, CDR2 ANQGSEA. CDR3 coding DNA: TGCAGCGTTGGAGGAGGGGTTGAAGAAAAACTGTTTTTT. It translates to CSVGGGVEEKLFF.

This clonotype was counted between two and nine times. This chain connects TRBV12-3 or TRBV12-4 to TRBJ1-5; D is uncertain. V lost 7 bases and J lost 1, with 14 bases in between. The CDR3 has 15 residues. The CDR3 loop reads CASTARGRSNQPQHF. As DNA, the CDR3 is TGTGCCAGCACCGCTCGGGGTCGGAGCAATCAGCCCCAGCATTTT.

This clonotype was detected a few times. The chain joins TRBV7-2 to TRBJ1-5, with D possibly being TRBD1 (5 bases). The CDR3 sequence is 15 residues long. The germline gives CDR1 SGHTA, CDR2 FQGNSA. V lost 3 bases and J 2 bases, leaving 11 bases between the germline ends. The CDR3 DNA follows: TGTGCCAGCAGCTTGCTCAGGGTCGGCAATCAGCCCCAGCATTTT. Translated, it gives CASSLLRVGNQPQHF.

This rearrangement joins TRBV12-5 to TRBJ2-3; D tentatively fits TRBD1 or TRBD2 (5 bases each). The CDR3 is made up of 15 amino acids. V lost 4 bases and J 2 bases, leaving 13 bases between the germline ends. Germline V gives CDR1 LGHNT, CDR2 FRNRAP. The CDR3 DNA follows: TGTGCTAGTGGTTGGGACGCCAACCCCACAGATACGCAGTATTTT. As protein: CASGWDANPTDTQYF.

The gene calls are TRBV12-3 or TRBV12-4 and TRBJ1-1, with unresolved D. V was trimmed by 8 bases and J by 1 base, leaving 8 bases between them. The CDR3 consists of 12 residues. The CDR3 sequence is CASPPANTEAFF. For the CDR3, the DNA is TGTGCCAGCCCCCCCGCGAACACTGAAGCTTTCTTT.

This clonotype was counted at least ten times. The V call is TRBV4-3, the J call TRBJ2-1; no definite D call. CDR3 length equals 15 residues. CDR1 and CDR2 (germline): LGHNA, YSLEER. Between the trimmed V and J ends, which lost 0 bases and 3 bases, there was a span of 9 bases. The CDR3 region has the DNA TGCGCCAGCAGCCAAGAAAGCCGGATCTACAATGAGCAGTTCTTC. As protein: CASSQESRIYNEQFF.

This chain joins TRBV5-1 and TRBJ1-3; D gene uncertain. The CDR3 is 15 residues long. Trimming removed 4 bases from V and 0 bases from J, with 11 bases in between. Germline V lookup: CDR1 SGHRS, CDR2 YFSETQ. CDR3 coding DNA: TGCGCCAGCAGCGCGGACGCTGTCTCTGGAAACACCATATATTTT. The encoded protein is CASSADAVSGNTIYF.

In its sample, this clonotype was seen a few times. J is TRBJ1-2 and V is TRBV20-1, with D maybe TRBD1 (5 bases). Germline values: CDR1 DFQATT, CDR2 SNEGSKA (reference sequence). V dropped 5 bases and J dropped 3 bases, with 16 bases sitting between them. The CDR3 has 14 amino acids. The CDR3 DNA follows: TGCAGTGCTCCCCTGGGATGGGGGGACTATGGCTACACCTTC. This gives the protein CSAPLGWGDYGYTF.